Below, one T cell receptor (beta chain) is given with its context. The CDR3 extends over 13 amino acids. The germline CDR1 and CDR2 sequences are MNHNS and SASEGT. TCRdb recomputed calls from the PCR reads with MiXCR, one row per CDR3 protein. The data contain more than 9,500 distinct CDR3 sequences, roughly 47% of them seen just once; the ten biggest clones take up 11% to 15%. The data belong to a study of tumor-infiltrating lymphocytes in oesophageal squamous cell carcinoma. The specimen sequenced was normal esophageal tissue next to the tumor. This TCR was recovered from a male donor with esophageal squamous cell carcinoma. This chain connects TRBV6-1 to TRBJ2-5, with TRBD2 matching 8 bases. The closer fit of TRBJ2-7 to the DNA end suggests the J call may be wrong. In DNA, the CDR3 is TGTGCCAGCAGTGTGACTAGCGTCTACGAGCAGTACTTC. This sequence encodes CASSVTSVYEQYF.